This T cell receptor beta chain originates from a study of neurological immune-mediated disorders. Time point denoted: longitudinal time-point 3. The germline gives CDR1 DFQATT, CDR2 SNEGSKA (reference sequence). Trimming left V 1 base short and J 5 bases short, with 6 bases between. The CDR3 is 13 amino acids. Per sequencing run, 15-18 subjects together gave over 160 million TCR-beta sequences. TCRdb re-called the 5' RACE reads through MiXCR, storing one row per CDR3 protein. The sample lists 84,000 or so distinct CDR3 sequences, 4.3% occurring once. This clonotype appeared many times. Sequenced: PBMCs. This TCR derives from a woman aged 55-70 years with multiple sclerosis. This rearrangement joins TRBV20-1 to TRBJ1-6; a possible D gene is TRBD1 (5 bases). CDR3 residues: CSARATDNSPLHF. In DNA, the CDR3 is TGCAGTGCTAGAGCGACAGATAATTCACCCCTCCACTTT.